The T cell receptor beta chain under discussion was sequenced for a study of T cell changes during pregnancy in multiple sclerosis. Measured with immunoSEQ multiplex PCR; TCRdb has only the in-frame clones, and not every one. The sample lists 35,000 or so clones; about nine tenths were seen once. The CDR3 consists of 14 residues. Per the germline V gene, CDR1 is SEHNR and CDR2 is FQNEAQ (reference sequence). Losses at the gene ends were 7 bases for V and 11 bases for J; bases not matched to a gene: 12. The rearrangement uses TRBV7-9 and TRBJ1-4; 8 bases line up with TRBD1. The source is a female donor with multiple sclerosis, enrolled in a pregnancy study. The starting material was CD8+ T cells from peripheral blood mononuclear cells, obtained in the third trimester of pregnancy. CDR3 in amino acids: CASTSGTGFVKLFF. The DNA for the CDR3 is TGTGCCAGCACCTCCGGGACAGGTTTCGTTAAACTGTTTTTT.